This T cell receptor (beta chain) was documented in a study of cytomegalovirus exposure and HLA in healthy donors. Findings of the study overall: Analyzed later, association rates of TCRs varied across HLA loci, with DRB1 most and HLA-C fewest. Follow-up analysis later connected one missense variant in DCLRE1C with trimming of TCR beta V- and J-genes. Later, an analysis found that common viral pathogens appeared to be linked with several of the most significant clusters. Over 150 TCR beta chains were listed as cytomegalovirus-associated.

On this clone itself: As yet, its antigen is unknown.

PCR used 60 Vbeta primers and 13 Jbeta primers. Assay used: immunoSEQ multiplex PCR; TCRdb lists only in-frame clones, some missing. Here the sample spans some 150,000 clones, about 80% being singletons. The V end lost 1 base, the J end lost 0 bases, and 13 bases lay between the germline ends. The length of the CDR3 is 16 residues. From germline, CDR1 is SGHVS and CDR2 FQNEAQ. Sequenced material: PBMCs. This TCR came from a man aged 35-49 years in good health and CMV-seronegative. The chain couples TRBV7-8 to TRBJ2-7; TRBD2 might be the D (5 bases). The CDR3 region has the DNA TGTGCCAGCAGCTTAGATGTTGGGGAGAGCTCCTACGAGCAGTACTTC. It is translated as CASSLDVGESSYEQYF.